This T cell receptor (beta chain) was obtained from a study of blood T cell repertoires in COVID-19 (dated by TCRdb to 2019 to 2021). For the wider study: Collaborator samples came from the United States, Italy and Spain and covered acute and convalescent phases of COVID-19. The prospective study material was composed of cDNA or gDNA derived from T cells, B-cell-depleted T cells, or PBMCs. The dataset comprised deeply sampled blood TCRbeta repertoires from subjects exposed to, actively infected with, or recovered from COVID-19. The repertoires were released in a freely available public database meant as a resource for research on the immune response to SARS-CoV-2. Samples were obtained from the ongoing ImmuneRACE study (first 160 participants) and from roughly 1,300 subjects provided by 6 global collaborators. Sample metadata almost always included a de-identified subject ID, COVID-19 status, age in years and sex. Where available, HLA class I and class II types were taken from metadata supplied by the sample provider and were not determined by assay-based typing.

This clone was counted a single time. Its binding antigen is unknown. One base away there is no much larger clone; base qualities are not given. The CDR3, cysteine through phenylalanine, is 15 amino acids long. The read is trimmed to its CDR3 DNA, 45 bases read in frame from base 1. The junction carries 16 bases between V and J, which are trimmed by 2 bases and 4 bases respectively. Reading the germline V gene gives CDR1 SGHDT and CDR2 YYEEEE. Participants in the prospective study were enrolled through a virtual design, were aged roughly 18 to 90 years, and lived in roughly 26 United States geographic areas. Cohort assignment in the prospective study relied on participant-reported clinical history from a screening survey and a study questionnaire. Mobile phlebotomists in the prospective study collected whole blood, serum and a nasopharyngeal or oropharyngeal swab from every participant. Additional blood draws and questionnaires over an approximately two-month period could optionally be provided by prospective study participants. Blood samples from the prospective study were shipped frozen or at room temperature prior to DNA extraction.

Study-wide conclusions, independent of this receptor: How much clinical and demographic metadata was included differed by source and by participant, and the metadata was provided uncurated.

The immunoSEQ Assay, a bias-controlled multiplex PCR, was used to amplify TCRbeta CDR3 regions from genomic DNA. For the original study's pipeline: Within the assay, amplification of reference gene primers was used to estimate how many nucleated cells each sample contained. Sequence reads were collapsed and filtered to measure the absolute abundance of every unique TCRbeta CDR3 rearrangement. For each sample, productive Simpson clonality was calculated by taking the square root of Simpson's diversity index across productive rearrangements. In its TCRdb copy, this immuneACCESS table keeps in-frame sequences only and misses some clones. Where compared with another copy, unresolved V genes explain less than half of these, and the others have no known cause. V, J and clone size are taken as reported in that table, and D and trimming were inferred from the DNA itself. Within this sample are about 200,000 clones, with more than 75% of them counted one time only. Around 5% of the sample belongs to the ten largest clones.

This TCR was sampled from a man aged 40-49 years with acute COVID-19. The sample consisted of PBMCs or T cells enriched from blood (not recorded which). Here the chain combines TRBV5-6 and TRBJ2-7; tentative D gene TRBD1, with 5 bases matching. Read as DNA, the sequence is TGTGCCAGCAGCTTACGCTCACAGGCAAGATACGAGCAGTACTTC. This gives the protein CASSLRSQARYEQYF. Supplemented by the reference TRBV5-6 and TRBJ2-7 proteins around the CDR3, the complete variable domain is DAGVTQSPTHLIKTRGQQVTLRCSPKSGHDTVSWYQQALGQGPQFIFQYYEEEERQRGNFPDRFSGHQFPNYSSELNVNALLLGDSALYLCASSLRSQARYEQYFGPGTRLTVT.